This T cell receptor (beta chain) comes out of a study of blood T cell repertoires in COVID-19. Whole-study context: The United States, Italy and Spain were the sources of the acute and convalescent COVID-19 samples. Nucleic acid was either cDNA or gDNA, and it came from T cells, B-cell-depleted T cells, or PBMCs.

This clone appeared a single time. From germline, CDR1 is SEHNR and CDR2 FQNEAQ (reference sequence). J gave up 5 bases and V 6 bases, and 6 bases lay outside the gene matches. CDR3 length: 13 amino acids. TCRdb's copy holds only in-frame clones and misses some; the assay was immunoSEQ multiplex PCR. The sample includes about 320,000 clones, around 86% of them seen just once. The material sequenced was peripheral blood. This clonotype originated in a woman aged 50 to 65 with acute or convalescent COVID-19. The chain couples TRBV7-9 to TRBJ1-1, with 7 bases fitting TRBD1. The CDR3 coding sequence is TGTGCCAGCAGATCCGGGACAGCTACTGAAGCTTTCTTT. It yields the protein CASRSGTATEAFF. Full variable domain (rest looked up from reference TRBV7-9 and TRBJ1-1): DTGVSQNPRHKITKRGQNVTFRCDPISEHNRLYWYRQTLGQGPEFLTYFQNEAQLEKSRLLSDRFSAERPKGSFSTLEIQRTEQGDSAMYLCASRSGTATEAFFGQGTRLTVV.